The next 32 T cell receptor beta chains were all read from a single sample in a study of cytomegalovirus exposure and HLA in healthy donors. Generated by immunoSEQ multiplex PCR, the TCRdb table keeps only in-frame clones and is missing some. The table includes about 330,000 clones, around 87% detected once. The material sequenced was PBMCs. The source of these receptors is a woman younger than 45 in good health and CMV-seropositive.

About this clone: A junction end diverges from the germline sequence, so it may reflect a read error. CDR3 DNA: TGTGCCAGCAGCGGGGCCCGGGGCTCCTCCTTT. It specifies CASSGARGSSF. The chain recombines TRBV9 with TRBJ1-1, with TRBD1 as a possible D gene (5 bases). From germline, CDR1 is SGDLS and CDR2 YYNGEE. The CDR3 has 11 amino acids.

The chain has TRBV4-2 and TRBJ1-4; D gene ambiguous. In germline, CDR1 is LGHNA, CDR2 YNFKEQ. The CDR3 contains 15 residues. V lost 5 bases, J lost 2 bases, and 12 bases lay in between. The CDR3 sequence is CASSFAEDTNEKLFF. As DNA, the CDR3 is TGTGCCAGCAGCTTCGCCGAGGATACTAATGAAAAACTGTTTTTT.

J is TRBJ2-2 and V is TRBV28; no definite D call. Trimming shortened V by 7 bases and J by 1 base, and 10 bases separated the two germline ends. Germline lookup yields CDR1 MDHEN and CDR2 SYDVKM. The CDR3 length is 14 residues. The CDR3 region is CASTLRVNTGELFF. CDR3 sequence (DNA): TGTGCCAGCACTCTTCGTGTGAACACCGGGGAGCTGTTTTTT.

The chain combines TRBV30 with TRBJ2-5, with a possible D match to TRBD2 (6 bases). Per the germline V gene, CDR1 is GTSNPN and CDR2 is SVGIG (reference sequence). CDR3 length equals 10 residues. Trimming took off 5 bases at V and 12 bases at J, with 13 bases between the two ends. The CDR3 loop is CAWHGVAEYF. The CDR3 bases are TGTGCCTGGCACGGGGTAGCGGAGTACTTC.

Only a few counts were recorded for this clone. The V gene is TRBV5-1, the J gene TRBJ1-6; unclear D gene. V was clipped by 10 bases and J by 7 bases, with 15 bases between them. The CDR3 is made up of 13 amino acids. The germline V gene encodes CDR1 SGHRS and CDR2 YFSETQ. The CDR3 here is CASQREQNSPLHF. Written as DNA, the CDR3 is TGCGCCTCTCAAAGGGAGCAGAATTCACCCCTCCACTTT.

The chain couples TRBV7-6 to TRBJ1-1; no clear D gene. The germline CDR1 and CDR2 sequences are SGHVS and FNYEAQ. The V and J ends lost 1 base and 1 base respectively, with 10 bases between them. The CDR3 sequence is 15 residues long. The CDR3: CASSLGEMGNTEAFF. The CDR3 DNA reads TGTGCCAGCAGCTTAGGGGAGATGGGGAACACTGAAGCTTTCTTT.

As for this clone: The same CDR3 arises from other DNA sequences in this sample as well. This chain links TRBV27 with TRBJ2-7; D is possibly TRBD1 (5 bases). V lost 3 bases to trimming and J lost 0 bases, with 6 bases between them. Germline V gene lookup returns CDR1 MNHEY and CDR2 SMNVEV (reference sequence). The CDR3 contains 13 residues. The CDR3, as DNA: TGTGCCAGCAGTTTCGACAGCTCCTACGAGCAGTACTTC. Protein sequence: CASSFDSSYEQYF.

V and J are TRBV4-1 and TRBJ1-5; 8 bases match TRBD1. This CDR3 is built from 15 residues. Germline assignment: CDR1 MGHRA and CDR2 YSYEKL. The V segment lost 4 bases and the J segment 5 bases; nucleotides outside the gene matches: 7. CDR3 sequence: CASSLFQGADQPQHF. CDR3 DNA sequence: TGCGCCAGCAGCCTATTCCAGGGGGCCGATCAGCCCCAGCATTTT.

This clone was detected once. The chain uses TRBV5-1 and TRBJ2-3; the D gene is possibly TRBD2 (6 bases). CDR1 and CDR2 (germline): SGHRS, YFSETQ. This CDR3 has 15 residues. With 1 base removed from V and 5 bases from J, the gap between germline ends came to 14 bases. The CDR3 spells CASSLRGGMVDTQYF. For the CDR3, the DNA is TGCGCCAGCAGCTTGAGGGGCGGGATGGTAGATACGCAGTATTTT.

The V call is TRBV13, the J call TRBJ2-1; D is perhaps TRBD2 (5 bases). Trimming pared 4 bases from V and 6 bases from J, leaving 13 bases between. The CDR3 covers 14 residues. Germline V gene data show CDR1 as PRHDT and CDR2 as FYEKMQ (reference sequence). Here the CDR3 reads CASSSGESGNEQFF. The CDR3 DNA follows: TGTGCCAGCAGCTCCGGGGAAAGCGGCAATGAGCAGTTCTTC.

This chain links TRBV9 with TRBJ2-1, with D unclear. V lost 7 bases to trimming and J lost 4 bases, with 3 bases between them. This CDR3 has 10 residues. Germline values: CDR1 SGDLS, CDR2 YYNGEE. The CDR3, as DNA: TGTGCCAGCGGATACAATGAGCAGTTCTTC. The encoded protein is CASGYNEQFF.

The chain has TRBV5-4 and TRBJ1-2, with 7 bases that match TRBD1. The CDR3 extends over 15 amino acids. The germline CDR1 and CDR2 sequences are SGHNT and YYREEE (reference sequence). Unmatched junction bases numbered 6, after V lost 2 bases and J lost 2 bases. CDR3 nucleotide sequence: TGTGCCAGCAGCTTTGTTGTACAGGGGAACTATGGCTACACCTTC. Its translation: CASSFVVQGNYGYTF.

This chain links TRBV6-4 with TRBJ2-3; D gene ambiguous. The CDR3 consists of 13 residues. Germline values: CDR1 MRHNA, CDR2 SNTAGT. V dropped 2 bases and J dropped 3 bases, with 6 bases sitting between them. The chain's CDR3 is CASSDGDTDTQYF. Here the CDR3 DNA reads TGTGCCAGCAGTGACGGGGATACAGATACGCAGTATTTT.

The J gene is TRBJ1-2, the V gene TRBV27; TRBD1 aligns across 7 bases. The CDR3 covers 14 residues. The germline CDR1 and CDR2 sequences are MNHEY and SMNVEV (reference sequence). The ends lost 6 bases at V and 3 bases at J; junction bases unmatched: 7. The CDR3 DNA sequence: TGTGCCAGCAGCCCGAAGGGGGCGGACTATGGCTACACCTTC. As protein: CASSPKGADYGYTF.

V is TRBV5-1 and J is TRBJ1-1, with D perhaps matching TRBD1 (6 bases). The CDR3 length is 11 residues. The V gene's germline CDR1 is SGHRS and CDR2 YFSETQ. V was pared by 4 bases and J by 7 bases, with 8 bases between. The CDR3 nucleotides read TGCGCCAGCAGCATACAGGGTGAAGCTTTCTTT. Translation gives CASSIQGEAFF.

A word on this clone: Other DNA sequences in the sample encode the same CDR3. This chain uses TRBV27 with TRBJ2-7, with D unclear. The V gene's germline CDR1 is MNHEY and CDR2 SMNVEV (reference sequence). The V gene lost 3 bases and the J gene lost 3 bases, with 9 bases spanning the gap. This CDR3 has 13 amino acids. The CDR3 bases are TGTGCCAGCAGTTTCGCGTCCGGCTACGAGCAGTACTTC. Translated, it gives CASSFASGYEQYF.

The CDR3 nucleotides read TGTGCCAGCAGCTTAAATCCAGGGTACAATCAGCCCCAGCATTTT. Translated: CASSLNPGYNQPQHF. This chain uses TRBV7-8 with TRBJ1-5, with D possibly being TRBD1 (5 bases). Per germline, CDR1 SGHVS and CDR2 FQNEAQ. V dropped 2 bases and J dropped 3 bases, with 11 bases sitting between them. This CDR3 has 15 amino acids.

The CDR3 DNA reads TGTGCCAGCAGGGCGACGGCCTACGAGCAGTACTTC. Its translation is CASRATAYEQYF. The J gene is TRBJ2-7, the V gene TRBV2; no clear D. Deletions cut 6 bases from V and 2 bases from J, with 8 bases between. The length of the CDR3 is 12 residues. Germline CDR1 and CDR2: SNHLY and FYNNEI.

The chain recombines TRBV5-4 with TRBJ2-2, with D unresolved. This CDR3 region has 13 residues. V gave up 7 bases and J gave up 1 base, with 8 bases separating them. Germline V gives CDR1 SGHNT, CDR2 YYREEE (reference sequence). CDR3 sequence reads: CASPQENTGELFF. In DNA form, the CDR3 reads TGTGCCAGCCCCCAGGAGAACACCGGGGAGCTGTTTTTT.

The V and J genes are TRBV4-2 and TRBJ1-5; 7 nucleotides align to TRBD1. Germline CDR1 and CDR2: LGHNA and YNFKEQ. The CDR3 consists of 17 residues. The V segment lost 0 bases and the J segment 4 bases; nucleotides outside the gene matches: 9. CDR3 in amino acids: CASSQEGQGGWNQPQHF. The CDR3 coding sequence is TGTGCCAGCAGCCAAGAGGGGCAGGGGGGATGGAATCAGCCCCAGCATTTT.

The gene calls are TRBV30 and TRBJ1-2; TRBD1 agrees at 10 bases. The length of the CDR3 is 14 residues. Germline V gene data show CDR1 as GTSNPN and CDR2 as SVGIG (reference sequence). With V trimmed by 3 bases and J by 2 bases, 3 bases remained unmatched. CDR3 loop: CAWSWGQGNYGYTF. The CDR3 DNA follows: TGTGCCTGGAGCTGGGGACAGGGGAACTATGGCTACACCTTC.

CDR3 sequence reads: CASSARGSTEAFF. CDR3 DNA: TGTGCCAGCAGCGCAAGGGGATCCACTGAAGCTTTCTTT. V is TRBV2 and J is TRBJ1-1; perhaps TRBD1 as D (5 bases). The germline gives CDR1 SNHLY, CDR2 FYNNEI. Trimming cost V 6 bases and J 4 bases, with 12 bases left between them. The CDR3 is 13 amino acids.

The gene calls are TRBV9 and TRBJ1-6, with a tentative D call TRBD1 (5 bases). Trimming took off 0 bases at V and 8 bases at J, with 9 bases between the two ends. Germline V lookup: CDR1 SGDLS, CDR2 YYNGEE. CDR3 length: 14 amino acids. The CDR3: CASSVAGTDSPLHF. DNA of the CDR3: TGTGCCAGCAGCGTAGCAGGGACCGATTCACCCCTCCACTTT.

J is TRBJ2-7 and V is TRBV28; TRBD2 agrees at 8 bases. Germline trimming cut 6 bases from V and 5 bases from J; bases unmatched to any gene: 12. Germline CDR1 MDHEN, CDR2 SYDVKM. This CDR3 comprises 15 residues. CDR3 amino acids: CASRPSGSQAHEQYF. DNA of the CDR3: TGTGCCAGCAGGCCCAGCGGGAGTCAGGCGCACGAGCAGTACTTC.

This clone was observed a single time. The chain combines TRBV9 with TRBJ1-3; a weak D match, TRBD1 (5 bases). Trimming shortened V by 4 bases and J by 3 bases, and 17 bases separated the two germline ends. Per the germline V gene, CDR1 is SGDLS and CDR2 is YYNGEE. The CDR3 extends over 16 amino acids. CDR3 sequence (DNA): TGTGCCAGCAGCCCAGGGACGAGGGGCTTTGGAAACACCATATATTTT. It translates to CASSPGTRGFGNTIYF.

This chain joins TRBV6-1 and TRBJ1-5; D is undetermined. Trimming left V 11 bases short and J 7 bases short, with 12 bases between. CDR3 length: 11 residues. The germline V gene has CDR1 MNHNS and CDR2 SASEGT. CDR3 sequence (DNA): TGTGCCGGAGGTTTGGGACAGCCCCAGCATTTT. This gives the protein CAGGLGQPQHF.

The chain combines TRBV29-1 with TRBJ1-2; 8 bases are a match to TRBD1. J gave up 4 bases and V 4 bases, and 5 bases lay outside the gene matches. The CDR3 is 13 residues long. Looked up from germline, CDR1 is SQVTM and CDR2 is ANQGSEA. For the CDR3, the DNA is TGCAGCGTTGTTGGCCAGGGGGCCTATGGCTACACCTTC. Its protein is CSVVGQGAYGYTF.

CDR3 amino acids: CASSLRGNTIYF. Written as DNA, the CDR3 is TGTGCCAGCAGTTTGCGGGGAAACACCATATATTTT. The chain links TRBV27 to TRBJ1-3; no definite D call. The CDR3 is 12 residues long. Germline loops: CDR1 MNHEY, CDR2 SMNVEV (reference sequence). V lost 3 bases and J lost 4, with 4 bases in between.

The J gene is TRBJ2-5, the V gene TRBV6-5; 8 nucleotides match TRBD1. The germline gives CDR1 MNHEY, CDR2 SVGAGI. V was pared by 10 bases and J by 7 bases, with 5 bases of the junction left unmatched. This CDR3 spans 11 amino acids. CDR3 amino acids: CATDRAGTQYF. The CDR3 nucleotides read TGTGCCACGGACAGGGCCGGGACCCAGTACTTC.

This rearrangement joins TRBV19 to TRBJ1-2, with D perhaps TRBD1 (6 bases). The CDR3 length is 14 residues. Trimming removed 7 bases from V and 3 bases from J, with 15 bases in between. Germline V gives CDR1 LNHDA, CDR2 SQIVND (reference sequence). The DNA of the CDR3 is TGTGCCAGTAATTTGGGTCAGGGGTACTATGGCTACACCTTC. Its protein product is CASNLGQGYYGYTF.

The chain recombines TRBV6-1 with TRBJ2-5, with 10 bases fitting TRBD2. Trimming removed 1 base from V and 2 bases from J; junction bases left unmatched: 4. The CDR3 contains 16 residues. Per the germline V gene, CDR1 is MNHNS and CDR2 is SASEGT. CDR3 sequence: CASSEVSGGGQETQYF. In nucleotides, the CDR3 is TGTGCCAGCAGTGAAGTCAGCGGGGGGGGTCAAGAGACCCAGTACTTC.

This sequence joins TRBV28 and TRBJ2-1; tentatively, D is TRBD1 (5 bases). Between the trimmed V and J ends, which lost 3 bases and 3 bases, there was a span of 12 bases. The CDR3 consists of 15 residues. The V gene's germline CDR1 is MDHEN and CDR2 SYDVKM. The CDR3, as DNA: TGTGCCAGCAGTTTTAGGGGTTACCTCTACAATGAGCAGTTCTTC. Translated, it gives CASSFRGYLYNEQFF.